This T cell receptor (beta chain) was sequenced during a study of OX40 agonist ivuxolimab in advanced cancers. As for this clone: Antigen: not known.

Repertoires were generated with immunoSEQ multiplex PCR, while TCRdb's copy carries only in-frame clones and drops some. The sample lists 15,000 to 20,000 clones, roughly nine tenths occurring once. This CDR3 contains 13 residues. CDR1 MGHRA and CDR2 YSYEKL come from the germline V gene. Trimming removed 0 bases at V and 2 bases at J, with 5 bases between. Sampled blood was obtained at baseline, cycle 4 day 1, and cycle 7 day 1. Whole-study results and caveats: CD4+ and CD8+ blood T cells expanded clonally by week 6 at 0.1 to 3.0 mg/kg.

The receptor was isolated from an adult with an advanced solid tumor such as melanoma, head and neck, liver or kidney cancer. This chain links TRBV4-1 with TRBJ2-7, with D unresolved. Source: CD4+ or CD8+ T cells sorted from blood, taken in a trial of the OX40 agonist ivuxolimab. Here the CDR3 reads CASSQDKPYEQYF. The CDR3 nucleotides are TGCGCCAGCAGCCAAGATAAGCCCTACGAGCAGTACTTC.